Shown below are 29 T cell receptor beta chains from a single sample sequenced in a study of control samples from healthy donors and cancer patients. Sequencing was performed with immunoSEQ multiplex PCR; in TCRdb, only in-frame clones are kept and a portion is missing. The sample shows some 40,000 clones, around 94% of them seen only once. The sample comprised blood. All receptors come from a man aged 55 to 69 in good health.

This clone was seen just once. The V call is TRBV2, the J call TRBJ2-5; TRBD2 agrees at 7 bases. V was clipped by 9 bases and J by 5 bases; unmatched bases: 12. In germline, CDR1 is SNHLY, CDR2 FYNNEI. The CDR3 contains 14 residues. CDR3 amino acids: CARRLASIMETQYF. The CDR3 DNA is TGTGCCAGGAGACTAGCATCCATTATGGAGACCCAGTACTTC.

V is TRBV6-5 and J is TRBJ2-2; D is possibly TRBD1 or TRBD2 (5 bases each). Germline V gives CDR1 MNHEY, CDR2 SVGAGI. The V and J ends lost 4 bases and 4 bases respectively, with 10 bases between them. The length of the CDR3 is 14 residues. The CDR3 DNA follows: TGTGCCAGCAGTTTGGGGGTGGGCACCGGGGAGCTGTTTTTT. This gives the protein CASSLGVGTGELFF.

The J gene is TRBJ2-7, the V gene TRBV19, with D perhaps TRBD2 (5 bases). V was pared by 8 bases and J by 1 base, with 12 bases between. The germline V gene encodes CDR1 LNHDA and CDR2 SQIVND (reference sequence). The CDR3 is 13 amino acids. The CDR3 coding sequence is TGTGCCAGTTCCCGATCGGGGTCCTACGAGCAGTACTTC. Translation gives CASSRSGSYEQYF.

The rearrangement uses TRBV20-1 and TRBJ1-2; D ambiguous. Trimming took off 5 bases at V and 4 bases at J, with 5 bases between the two ends. CDR3 length equals 10 residues. Germline V gene sequence: CDR1 DFQATT, CDR2 SNEGSKA (reference sequence). The CDR3 here is CSASVYGYTF. The CDR3 DNA sequence: TGCAGTGCTTCGGTCTATGGCTACACCTTC.

CDR3 nucleotide sequence: TGTGCCAGCAGCCAGAGGGAGACCCAGTACTTC. Its translation: CASSQRETQYF. V usage is TRBV7-2 and J usage is TRBJ2-5; D is uncertain. Germline V gene sequence: CDR1 SGHTA, CDR2 FQGNSA. The CDR3 spans 11 residues. The ends were cut back, 5 bases at V and 5 bases at J, with 6 bases in the middle.

The gene calls are TRBV25-1 and TRBJ1-4, with 12 bases lining up with TRBD1. CDR1 is MGHDK, CDR2 SYGVNS, per germline. V was clipped by 5 bases and J by 4 bases; unmatched bases: 8. This CDR3 comprises 17 residues. The CDR3 sequence is CASSKPGQGARNEKLFF. The CDR3 nucleotides are TGTGCCAGCAGTAAACCGGGACAGGGGGCGCGTAATGAAAAACTGTTTTTT.

The chain uses TRBV12-5 and TRBJ2-1, with 8 positions matching TRBD1. The CDR3 runs 15 residues. Trimming at V came to 4 bases and at J to 2 bases, leaving 4 bases not matched to a gene. Germline loops: CDR1 LGHNT, CDR2 FRNRAP. CDR3 loop: CASGSGQGTYNEQFF. In DNA form, the CDR3 reads TGTGCTAGTGGTTCCGGACAGGGAACCTACAATGAGCAGTTCTTC.

The rearrangement uses TRBV11-3 and TRBJ2-1, with D perhaps matching TRBD1 (6 bases). Deletions cut 7 bases from V and 4 bases from J, with 17 bases between. The CDR3 covers 15 residues. Germline V gene data show CDR1 as SGHNT and CDR2 as YENEEA. As DNA, the CDR3 is TGTGCCAGCAACAAGCTCCGGGACAATTACAATGAGCAGTTCTTC. This sequence encodes CASNKLRDNYNEQFF.

The genes are TRBV24-1 and TRBJ2-1; 9 nucleotides match TRBD2. Trimming at V came to 7 bases and at J to 5 bases, leaving 11 bases not matched to a gene. CDR3 size: 16 residues. Germline-derived CDR1 and CDR2 are KGHDR and SFDVKD. The CDR3 DNA is TGTGCCACCAGCCCCTCGGCTAGCGGGGCCCACAATGAGCAGTTCTTC. Residues: CATSPSASGAHNEQFF.

The chain has TRBV7-8 and TRBJ2-1; unclear D gene. Germline assignment: CDR1 SGHVS and CDR2 FQNEAQ. The CDR3 has 11 residues. Trimming pared 1 base from V and 10 bases from J, leaving 5 bases between. In nucleotides, the CDR3 is TGTGCCAGCAGCTTAGTCAGGGAGCAGTTCTTC. Translation: CASSLVREQFF.

The chain joins TRBV21-1 to TRBJ1-2. TRBV21-1 has pseudogene status. The CDR3 spans 15 residues. CDR3 DNA: TGTGCCAGCAGCAACCAGGCGTGGCGGCCTAATGGCTACACCTTC. Its translation is CASSNQAWRPNGYTF.

This rearrangement joins TRBV6-5 to TRBJ2-3; D could derive from TRBD1 or TRBD2 (6 bases each). The CDR3 consists of 15 residues. Germline assignment: CDR1 MNHEY and CDR2 SVGAGI. V lost 8 bases and J 2 bases, leaving 17 bases between the germline ends. CDR3 protein: CASGERGALTDTQYF. The CDR3 DNA reads as TGTGCCAGCGGGGAAAGGGGGGCCCTCACAGATACGCAGTATTTT.

CDR3 in DNA: TGTGCCAGCTCCCCAGAGGACACTAGCAATCAGCCCCAGCATTTT. It is translated as CASSPEDTSNQPQHF. The chain is built from TRBV18 and TRBJ1-5, with a tentative D call TRBD1 (5 bases). CDR1 and CDR2 (germline): KGHSH, LQKENI. CDR3 size: 15 residues. Trimming stripped 6 bases from V and 0 bases from J, with 12 bases between.

V and J are TRBV10-3 and TRBJ2-7, with a weak D call TRBD1 (6 bases). Per the germline V gene, CDR1 is ENHRY and CDR2 is SYGVKD. CDR3 size: 15 residues. V dropped 4 bases and J dropped 5 bases, with 18 bases sitting between them. This CDR3 is CAISGGPGNSNEQYF. The CDR3 coding sequence is TGTGCCATCAGTGGGGGGCCAGGGAATTCCAACGAGCAGTACTTC.

The CDR3 reads CASSPRAGTRNDEQYF. CDR3 nucleotide sequence: TGTGCCAGCAGCCCCCGGGCCGGGACTAGAAACGACGAGCAGTACTTC. The chain uses TRBV11-3 and TRBJ2-7; 8 nucleotides agree with TRBD2. Germline V gene sequence: CDR1 SGHNT, CDR2 YENEEA. V gave up 5 bases and J gave up 5 bases; unmatched junction bases: 14. The CDR3 spans 16 residues.

V usage is TRBV18 and J usage is TRBJ2-5; no firm D call. V shed 0 bases and J shed 4 bases, with 6 bases lying between them. Germline assignment: CDR1 KGHSH and CDR2 LQKENI. The CDR3 extends over 13 amino acids. In DNA, the CDR3 is TGTGCCAGCTCACCACCAGGGCTAGAGACCCAGTACTTC. Protein: CASSPPGLETQYF.

This chain joins TRBV12-3 or TRBV12-4 and TRBJ2-2; D is unclear. The V gene lost 3 bases and the J gene lost 5 bases, with 7 bases spanning the gap. The CDR3 extends over 13 amino acids. The CDR3 is CASSFPGTGELFF. The DNA of the CDR3 is TGTGCCAGCAGTTTCCCTGGAACCGGGGAGCTGTTTTTT.

This rearrangement joins TRBV27 to TRBJ1-5; D possibly corresponds to TRBD1 (6 bases). V lost 5 bases, J lost 4 bases, and 12 bases lay in between. CDR1 MNHEY and CDR2 SMNVEV come from the germline V gene (reference sequence). This CDR3 has 14 amino acids. This CDR3 reads CASSPTGKNQPQHF. As DNA, the CDR3 is TGTGCCAGCAGTCCAACAGGGAAGAATCAGCCCCAGCATTTT.

CDR3 sequence: CASTGTGGYGLAQYF. The CDR3 coding sequence is TGCGCCAGCACGGGGACAGGGGGCTATGGTTTGGCCCAGTACTTC. The chain links TRBV23-1 to TRBJ2-5, with 12 nucleotides matching TRBD1. TRBV23-1 is assigned to the ORF class and has an uncertain function. Trimming at V came to 7 bases and at J to 9 bases, leaving 12 bases not matched to a gene. The CDR3 is 15 residues long.

The chain employs TRBV7-9 and TRBJ2-3; TRBD2 aligns across 9 bases. Germline trimming cut 5 bases from V and 0 bases from J; bases unmatched to any gene: 15. Germline-derived CDR1 and CDR2 are SEHNR and FQNEAQ (reference sequence). The CDR3 is 19 residues long. The CDR3: CASSLRSAGGISSTDTQYF. For the CDR3, the DNA is TGTGCCAGCAGCCTGAGGTCAGCGGGAGGAATCTCTAGCACAGATACGCAGTATTTT.

J is TRBJ2-1 and V is TRBV5-6; TRBD2 matches at 7 bases. Germline V gene sequence: CDR1 SGHDT, CDR2 YYEEEE. Trimming removed 3 bases from V and 2 bases from J; junction bases left unmatched: 11. The CDR3 extends over 17 amino acids. This CDR3 is CASSSGPGLKTYNEQFF. DNA of the CDR3: TGTGCCAGCAGCTCGGGGCCGGGACTAAAGACCTACAATGAGCAGTTCTTC.

The V call is TRBV25-1, the J call TRBJ1-4; possibly TRBD1 for D (6 bases). CDR3 size: 14 residues. Trimming took 6 bases from V and 5 from J, leaving 13 bases between them. CDR1 MGHDK and CDR2 SYGVNS come from the germline V gene. CDR3 region: CASSRGGGNEKLFF. The CDR3 DNA reads TGTGCCAGCAGCCGTGGAGGGGGGAATGAAAAACTGTTTTTT.

This sequence joins TRBV3-1 (or the pseudogene TRBV3-2) and TRBJ1-6; D uncertain. This CDR3 has 12 amino acids. Trimming stripped 5 bases from V and 9 bases from J, with 8 bases between. Germline-derived CDR1 and CDR2 are LGHDT and YNNKEL (reference sequence). The CDR3 protein is CASSDIGSPLHF. CDR3 in DNA: TGTGCCAGCAGCGATATCGGTTCACCCCTCCACTTT.

V usage is TRBV5-1 and J usage is TRBJ1-4, with D hard to call. This CDR3 is 15 amino acids long. The V end lost 2 bases, the J end lost 0 bases, and 8 bases lay between the germline ends. CDR1 is SGHRS and CDR2 is YFSETQ in the germline V gene. The CDR3 DNA reads TGCGCCAGCAGCTTTGGGGAGGCAACTAATGAAAAACTGTTTTTT. Translating it yields CASSFGEATNEKLFF.

This chain links TRBV7-9 with TRBJ1-3; D remains unclear. The CDR3 has 15 residues. CDR1 is SEHNR and CDR2 is FQNEAQ in the germline V gene (reference sequence). Trimming removed 1 base from V and 0 bases from J, with 7 bases in between. CDR3 region: CASSLGGSSGNTIYF. CDR3 coding DNA: TGTGCCAGCAGCTTAGGCGGAAGCTCTGGAAACACCATATATTTT.

This clone appeared a single time. The genes are TRBV24-1 and TRBJ2-5; D is ambiguous. The CDR3 has 11 amino acids. V was shortened by 4 bases and J by 9 bases, with 8 bases between the two germline ends. Germline CDR1 and CDR2: KGHDR and SFDVKD. The CDR3 reads CATSESASQYF. CDR3 sequence (DNA): TGTGCCACCAGTGAATCGGCTTCCCAGTACTTC.

This sequence joins TRBV9 and TRBJ2-1; no definite D call. Germline V gene data show CDR1 as SGDLS and CDR2 as YYNGEE. The CDR3 is 14 amino acids. V was trimmed by 0 bases and J by 5 bases, leaving 9 bases between them. DNA of the CDR3: TGTGCCAGCAGCGTAGCTCCCGCTGACAATGAGCAGTTCTTC. Its protein is CASSVAPADNEQFF. Filled out from reference TRBV9 and TRBJ2-1, the complete variable domain reads DSGVTQTPKHLITATGQRVTLRCSPRSGDLSVYWYQQSLDQGLQFLIQYYNGEERAKGNILERFSAQQFPDLHSELNLSSLELGDSALYFCASSVAPADNEQFFGPGTRLTVL.

In DNA form, the CDR3 reads TGCGCCAGCAGAGGGCGGAACACCGGGGAGCTGTTTTTT. Encoded protein: CASRGRNTGELFF. The chain employs TRBV23-1 and TRBJ2-2, with no clear D. TRBV23-1 is an open reading frame whose function is uncertain. Trimming pared 6 bases from V and 1 base from J, leaving 6 bases between. The CDR3 contains 13 residues.

The V gene is TRBV9, the J gene TRBJ2-7; 10 nucleotides agree with TRBD2. This CDR3 has 18 residues. Germline-derived CDR1 and CDR2 are SGDLS and YYNGEE. V trimming: 0 bases; J trimming: 4 bases; junction bases outside the gene matches: 13. The CDR3 reads CASSVEAGSGRVGYEQYF. For the CDR3, the DNA is TGTGCCAGCAGCGTAGAGGCGGGGAGCGGGAGGGTTGGTTACGAGCAGTACTTC.